These T cell receptor beta chains were read from a single sample in a study of tumor and adjacent non-tumor tissue in lung cancer. MiXCR, run by TCRdb on the multiplex PCR reads, gives a single entry per CDR3 protein. The data contain 60,000 to 85,000 distinct CDR3 sequences, 75% to 90% of them seen just once; the ten biggest clones take up 10% to 15%. The specimen was lung tumor tissue. These receptors all stem from a woman in her fifties or sixties with non-small cell lung cancer. CDR3s include the opening cysteine and the closing phenylalanine or tryptophan. The order of the fields is CDR3 length, V gene, J gene, D gene, clone size, CDR3 DNA, CDR3 protein. A D gene is named only where the DNA matches it firmly. Clone size is shown for a subset of rows, as once, few, many or a class of expanded clone.

14,TRBV4-2,TRBJ1-1,TRBD1,many,TGTGCCAGCAGTCGCGGACAGGGAGACACTGAAGCTTTCTTT,CASSRGQGDTEAFF
14,TRBV28,TRBJ1-2,.,.,TGTGCCAGCAGTTTTAGGGAGTGGGCCTATGGATACACCTTC,CASSFREWAYGYTF
16,TRBV7-9,TRBJ2-1,TRBD2,many,TGTGCCAGCAGCCCGCGTCCGGGACTAAGGTCTCTGGAGCAGTTCTTC,CASSPRPGLRSLEQFF
12,TRBV10-2,TRBJ1-2,.,.,TGCGCCAACAGAAGGGACGATTATGACTACACCTTC,CANRRDDYDYTF
16,TRBV6-1,TRBJ2-1,.,.,TGTGCCAGCAGTCATAGGTGGGGGAGCTCCTACAATGAGCAGTTATTC,CASSHRWGSSYNEQLF
15,TRBV10-3,TRBJ2-3,.,.,TGTGCCATCAGTGAGGGGACGATTAGCACAGATACGCAGTATTTT,CAISEGTISTDTQYF
14,TRBV11-2,TRBJ2-7,.,.,TGTGCCAGCAGCTACGACAGAGGAATGTACGAGCAGTACTTC,CASSYDRGMYEQYF
14,TRBV5-6,TRBJ2-2,.,.,TGTGTCGGCAGTTTGGGACGGAGCACCGGGGAGCTGTTTTTT,CVGSLGRSTGELFF
14,TRBV5-6,TRBJ1-1,.,.,TGTGCCAGCAGCTTGCCGGGGAGCAAAGCTGAAGCTTTCTTT,CASSLPGSKAEAFF
16,TRBV29-1,TRBJ2-1,.,.,TGCAGCGTTGAATATCGGCTAACAGGCTCCTACAATGAGCAGTTCTTC,CSVEYRLTGSYNEQFF
13,TRBV6-2/TRBV6-3,TRBJ2-7,.,.,TGTGCCATCAGTTACTTGGATACTTACGAGCAATACTTC,CAISYLDTYEQYF
11,TRBV12-3/TRBV12-4,TRBJ2-1,TRBD2,.,TGTGCCAGTAGTCATATTGGCGGGAGGAACTTC,CASSHIGGRNF
14,TRBV6-2/TRBV6-3,TRBJ1-2,.,.,TGTGCCAGCAGTTACCAGGAATATAGCTATAGCTACACCTTC,CASSYQEYSYSYTF
16,TRBV11-2,TRBJ2-1,.,.,TGTGCCAGCAGTCTGATGATAATAGTGGGGGACAATGAGCAGTTCTTC,CASSLMIIVGDNEQFF
12,TRBV12-3/TRBV12-4,TRBJ2-7,TRBD2,many,TGTGCCAGCGGGACTAGTTGGTACGAGCAGTACTTC,CASGTSWYEQYF
14,TRBV20-1,TRBJ2-5,.,.,TGCAGTGCTAGAAACATTGTGGAACGGCAGACCCAGTACTTC,CSARNIVERQTQYF
18,TRBV4-3,TRBJ1-5,.,.,TGCGCCAGCAGTCAAGAGATAGGCGCTGGAGGGAGCGATCAGCCCCAGCATTTT,CASSQEIGAGGSDQPQHF
17,TRBV24-1,TRBJ2-2,.,many,TGTGCCACCAGTGACGAAACGGGGTTCCGAGGGACCGGGGAGCTGTTTTTT,CATSDETGFRGTGELFF
15,TRBV11-2,TRBJ2-7,.,.,TGTGCCAGTAGCTTCGGGTCAGGGGTTACCTACGAGCATTACTTC,CASSFGSGVTYEHYF
13,TRBV7-3,TRBJ1-1,TRBD1,many,TGTGCCAGCAGACAGACAGGGGTTACTGAAGCTTTCTTT,CASRQTGVTEAFF
21,TRBV5-4,TRBJ2-1,TRBD2,many,TGTGCCAGCAGCAACCACGACAGGGGAGGAGGACTAGCGGGAGATTACAATGAGCAGTTCTTC,CASSNHDRGGGLAGDYNEQFF
19,TRBV5-1,TRBJ2-3,TRBD2,.,TGCGCCAGTAGCACCCCGGGTGGACTGGGGACTAGAAGAATAGATACGCAGTATTTT,CASSTPGGLGTRRIDTQYF
15,TRBV6-1,TRBJ2-4,.,.,TGTGCCAGCAGTGAAGGGTCTAGACAGATAAACATTCATTACTTC,CASSEGSRQINIHYF
17,TRBV30,TRBJ2-7,.,.,TGTGCCTGGATTGTGATTTCAGGTAGTTCGTTTTCCTACGAGCAGTACTTC,CAWIVISGSSFSYEQYF
12,TRBV20-1,TRBJ2-7,TRBD2,.,TGCAGTGCCAGCGGGAGGTCCAAGGAGCAGTACTTC,CSASGRSKEQYF
16,TRBV6-2/TRBV6-3,TRBJ1-1,.,.,TGTGCCAGCAGTTACACCCTGACTACGAGAGGGACTGAAGCTTCCTTT,CASSYTLTTRGTEASF
16,TRBV20-1,TRBJ2-1,.,.,TGCAGTGCTAGAAGTCCGGGACTCCAATTTGGTAATGAGCAGTCCTTC,CSARSPGLQFGNEQSF
16,TRBV5-4,TRBJ2-5,TRBD2,.,TGTGCCAGCGGCGCCGGGACTAGCGGGAGTTATCAGACCCAGTACTTC,CASGAGTSGSYQTQYF
11,TRBV10-2,TRBJ2-1,TRBD2,many,TGCGCCAGCTTCGGGGGGAATGAGCAGTTCTTC,CASFGGNEQFF
18,TRBV20-1,TRBJ2-5,.,.,TGCAGTACTAGAGATGGTTTTACCGGAGAGGGCTTCGGGGAGACCCAATACTTC,CSTRDGFTGEGFGETQYF
13,TRBV20-1,TRBJ2-3,.,.,TGCAGTGTTACCCTACTGGACACAGATACACAGTATTTT,CSVTLLDTDTQYF
13,TRBV4-3,TRBJ2-1,.,.,TGCGTCAGCAGCCAAGGGGATGGAGGTGAGCAGTTCTTC,CVSSQGDGGEQFF
14,TRBV6-5,TRBJ1-6,.,.,TGTGCCAGCATACTACAGTGGGCCAATCCACCCCTCCACTTT,CASILQWANPPLHF
14,TRBV11-2,TRBJ2-5,.,.,TGTGCCAACAGCTTCGCGGTAGGGCTGGAGACCCAGTACTTC,CANSFAVGLETQYF
18,TRBV28,TRBJ1-1,TRBD1,.,TGTGCCAGCAGTCCCTACAGAGATTTCGACAGGGGGCTTGGTGAAGCTTTCTTT,CASSPYRDFDRGLGEAFF
14,TRBV7-9,TRBJ1-5,.,.,TGTGCCAGCAGTTGGGGACTGGGCCGCCAGCCCCAGCTTTTT,CASSWGLGRQPQLF
13,TRBV20-1,TRBJ2-7,TRBD2,.,TGCAGTGCTAAGCGGGACTTCCTTTTTGAGCAGTACTTC,CSAKRDFLFEQYF
15,TRBV6-1,TRBJ2-2,TRBD2,.,TGTGCCGGCAGTGACCCCGGGACTAGTAGTGGGGAGCTGTTTTTT,CAGSDPGTSSGELFF
16,TRBV6-1,TRBJ2-1,.,.,TGTGCCAACAAGAGCCTAACAGGGTCATTTGTGGATGAGCAGTTATTC,CANKSLTGSFVDEQLF
18,TRBV6-1,TRBJ2-6,.,.,TGTGCCAGCAGTGAAGTAGCAGAAGCCGTGTCTGGGCCCAACGTCCTGACTTTC,CASSEVAEAVSGPNVLTF
16,TRBV20-1,TRBJ2-1,TRBD1,.,TGCAATGCTGGTTTATATATCGGGACAGGTTTGCATGAGCAGTTCTTC,CNAGLYIGTGLHEQFF
15,TRBV28,TRBJ1-6,.,.,TGTGTCAGCAGTTCGCACAGAGGGTTAGATTCACCCCTCCACTTT,CVSSSHRGLDSPLHF
17,TRBV6-6,TRBJ2-6,.,.,TGCGCCAGCAGTAACCCAGGCGGACTCTCTGGGGCCAACGTCCTGACTTTC,CASSNPGGLSGANVLTF
12,TRBV20-1,TRBJ2-5,.,.,TGCAGTACTTGTATCTCACAAGAGACCCAGTACTTC,CSTCISQETQYF
16,TRBV20-1,TRBJ2-1,TRBD1,.,TGCAGTCCTAGGTTATTTATCGGGACAGGTGTGCATGAGCAGTTCTTC,CSPRLFIGTGVHEQFF
16,TRBV4-1,TRBJ2-1,TRBD1,few,TGCGCCAGTAGCCACACTACGCCGACAGGGATGAGCGAGCAGTTCTTC,CASSHTTPTGMSEQFF
12,TRBV11-2,TRBJ2-1,.,.,TGTGCCAGCGGCCCCTCTGGATATGAGCAGTTTTTC,CASGPSGYEQFF
15,TRBV29-1,TRBJ2-1,.,.,TGCAGCGCACCAAATGACTGGACGGATTACAGTGAGCAGTTCTTC,CSAPNDWTDYSEQFF
14,TRBV29-1,TRBJ2-1,.,.,TGCAGCGCTACCAATAGCTGGGGTTACAATGAGCAGTTCTTC,CSATNSWGYNEQFF
14,TRBV20-1,TRBJ2-1,TRBD1,.,TGCAGTGCTAGAGAGGACAGGGGGTACAATGAGCAGTTCTTC,CSAREDRGYNEQFF
12,TRBV20-1,TRBJ1-1,.,.,TGCAATGCTTCCTCAGATAGAACTGAAGCTTTCTTT,CNASSDRTEAFF
16,TRBV29-1,TRBJ2-1,TRBD2,medium-sized,TGCAGCGTTGAAGATCGCCAGCGGGGCTCCTACAATGAGCAGTTCTTC,CSVEDRQRGSYNEQFF
14,TRBV4-1,TRBJ1-2,.,.,TGCGCCAGCAGTCAATCAGACTCGATACATGGCTACACCTTC,CASSQSDSIHGYTF